A selection of T cell receptor beta chains follows, all from one sample in a study of cytomegalovirus exposure and HLA in healthy donors. The repertoire was sequenced with immunoSEQ multiplex PCR; TCRdb's copy has only in-frame clones and lacks some. The sample has more than 30,000 clones, about 70% seen once. Sequenced input: PBMCs. The receptors stem from a man in his forties or fifties in good health and CMV-seropositive. The CDR3 runs from the conserved cysteine through the conserved F or W. The order of the fields is V gene, J gene, CDR3 protein.

V gene: TRBV9
J gene: TRBJ2-5
CDR3 protein: CASSVGWGDQETQYF

V gene: TRBV7-2
J gene: TRBJ2-3
CDR3 protein: CASSQVRGQSPDTQYF

V gene: TRBV11-2
J gene: TRBJ2-1
CDR3 protein: CASSLPPGGNNEQFF

V gene: TRBV19
J gene: TRBJ1-4
CDR3 protein: CATQWGQGSTNEKLFF

V gene: TRBV2
J gene: TRBJ2-3
CDR3 protein: CASLGGAGADTQYF

V gene: TRBV6-1
J gene: TRBJ2-3
CDR3 protein: CASSEGSGTGGADTQYF

V gene: TRBV19
J gene: TRBJ1-1
CDR3 protein: CASSLRQTNTEAFF

V gene: TRBV2
J gene: TRBJ1-5
CDR3 protein: CASSVTGQGVQPQHF

V gene: TRBV28
J gene: TRBJ2-7
CDR3 protein: CASSFHHGSWSYEQYF

V gene: TRBV7-2
J gene: TRBJ1-4
CDR3 protein: CASSETGIGKLFF

V gene: TRBV10-3
J gene: TRBJ2-7
CDR3 protein: CAISESSTGEQYF

V gene: TRBV6-1
J gene: TRBJ1-2
CDR3 protein: CASSLQGLGSYGYTF

V gene: TRBV2
J gene: TRBJ1-5
CDR3 protein: CASSEGEGQPQHF